The text below deals with one TCR beta chain. Its target is unknown. Trimming cost V 3 bases and J 7 bases, with 12 bases left between them. The germline CDR1 and CDR2 sequences are SNHLY and FYNNEI. The CDR3 runs 13 residues. After template switching added a universal primer site, the resulting cDNA carried unique molecular identifiers. Each CDR3 protein gets one entry after TCRdb re-called the 5' RACE reads with MiXCR. The sample consists of 450,000 to 600,000 distinct CDR3 sequences, about 22% of them appearing once. This sample was included in a study of identical twins. Findings and limits, study-wide: Fewer insertions characterized abundant cord blood beta clonotypes, whereas memory repertoires showed none. Models underestimated out-of-frame TCR alpha sharing in monozygotic twins. Twin pairs had excess sharing that was weaker in beta out-of-frame sequences.

These data also formed part of another study, on yellow fever vaccine responses in identical twins.

The chain carries TRBV2 and TRBJ2-5; tentative D call: TRBD1 (5 bases). Material for sequencing was CD4+ T cells sorted from blood. The clonotype comes from a woman aged 18-29 years in good health. In DNA form, the CDR3 reads TGTGCCAGCAGTGATGACAGTAGGGGGACCCAGTACTTC. Translated: CASSDDSRGTQYF.